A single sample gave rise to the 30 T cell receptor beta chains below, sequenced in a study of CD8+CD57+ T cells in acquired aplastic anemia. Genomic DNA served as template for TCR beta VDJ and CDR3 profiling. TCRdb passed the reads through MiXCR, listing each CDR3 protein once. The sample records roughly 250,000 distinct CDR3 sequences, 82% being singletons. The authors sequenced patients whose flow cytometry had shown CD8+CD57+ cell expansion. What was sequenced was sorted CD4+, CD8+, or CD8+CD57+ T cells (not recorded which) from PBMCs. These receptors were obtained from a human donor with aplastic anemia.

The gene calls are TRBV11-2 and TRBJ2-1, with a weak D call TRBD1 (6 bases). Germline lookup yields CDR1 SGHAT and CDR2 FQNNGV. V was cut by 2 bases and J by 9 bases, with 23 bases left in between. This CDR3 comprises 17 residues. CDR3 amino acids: CASSLQGTGEFLSEQFF. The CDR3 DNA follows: TGTGCCAGCAGCTTACAGGGGACCGGGGAGTTCCTTAGTGAGCAGTTCTTC.

CDR3 region: CASREWGDTEAFF. CDR3 nucleotide sequence: TGCGCCAGCCGGGAATGGGGTGACACTGAAGCTTTCTTT. The chain uses TRBV10-2 and TRBJ1-1; D call uncertain. V was trimmed by 8 bases and J by 3 bases, leaving 13 bases between them. The V gene's germline CDR1 is WSHSY and CDR2 SAAADI. The CDR3 has 13 residues.

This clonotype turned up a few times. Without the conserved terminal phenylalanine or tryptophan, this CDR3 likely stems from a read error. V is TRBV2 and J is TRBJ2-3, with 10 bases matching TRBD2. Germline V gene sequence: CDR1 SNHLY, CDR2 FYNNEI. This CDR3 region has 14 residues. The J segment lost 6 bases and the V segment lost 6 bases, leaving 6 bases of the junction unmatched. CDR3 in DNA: TGTGCCAGCAGCTTAGCGGGGGGTCCTGATACGCAGTATGGT. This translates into CASSLAGGPDTQYG.

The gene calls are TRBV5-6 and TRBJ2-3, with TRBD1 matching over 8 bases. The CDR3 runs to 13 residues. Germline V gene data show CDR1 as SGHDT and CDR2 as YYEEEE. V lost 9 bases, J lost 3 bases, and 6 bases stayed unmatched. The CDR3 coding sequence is TGTGCCACCGGGCAGGGGGCGACAGATACGCAGTATTTT. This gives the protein CATGQGATDTQYF.

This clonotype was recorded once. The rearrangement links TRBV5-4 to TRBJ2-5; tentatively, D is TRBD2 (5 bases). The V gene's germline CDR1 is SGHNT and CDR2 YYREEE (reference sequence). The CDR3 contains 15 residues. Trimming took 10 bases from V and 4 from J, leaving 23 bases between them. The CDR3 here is CAWSMGGPWGETQYF. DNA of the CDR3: TGTGCCTGGAGTATGGGCGGGCCTTGGGGAGAGACCCAGTACTTC.

Written as DNA, the CDR3 is TGTGCCAGCAGCCCATGGACAGGGAACTATGGCTACACCTTC. This encodes CASSPWTGNYGYTF. V usage is TRBV9 and J usage is TRBJ1-2; 8 nucleotides match TRBD1. The germline gives CDR1 SGDLS, CDR2 YYNGEE. This CDR3 has 14 amino acids. Unmatched junction bases numbered 4, after V lost 4 bases and J lost 2 bases.

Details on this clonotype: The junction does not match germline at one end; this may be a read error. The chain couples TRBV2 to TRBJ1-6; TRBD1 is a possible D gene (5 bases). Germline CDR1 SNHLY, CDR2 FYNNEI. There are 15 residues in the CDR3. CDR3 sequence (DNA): TGTGCCAGCAGCTTAGTGCAGGGAAATACTTCACCCCTCCGCTTT. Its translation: CASSLVQGNTSPLRF. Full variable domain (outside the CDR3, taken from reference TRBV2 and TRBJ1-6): EPEVTQTPSHQVTQMGQEVILRCVPISNHLYFYWYRQILGQKVEFLVSFYNNEISEKSEIFDDQFSVERPDGSNFTLKIRSTKLEDSAMYFCASSLVQGNTSPLRFGNGTRLTVT.

The CDR3 region is CVSSGQRETQYF. CDR3 nucleotide sequence: TGTGTTAGCTCGGGACAACGAGAGACCCAGTACTTC. The chain couples TRBV2 to TRBJ2-5; TRBD1 is a possible D gene (6 bases). Per the germline V gene, CDR1 is SNHLY and CDR2 is FYNNEI. There are 12 residues in the CDR3.

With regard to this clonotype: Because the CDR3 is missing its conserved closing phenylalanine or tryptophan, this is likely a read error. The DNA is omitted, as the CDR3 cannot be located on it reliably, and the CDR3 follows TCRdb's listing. CDR3 amino acids: CASSSTTGDHTDM. The chain joins TRBV7-9 to TRBJ1-1; TRBD1, the D gene given by the table, was not confirmed from the DNA. The CDR3 spans 13 amino acids, including both terminal residues. Germline V gives CDR1 SEHNR, CDR2 FQNEAQ (reference sequence).

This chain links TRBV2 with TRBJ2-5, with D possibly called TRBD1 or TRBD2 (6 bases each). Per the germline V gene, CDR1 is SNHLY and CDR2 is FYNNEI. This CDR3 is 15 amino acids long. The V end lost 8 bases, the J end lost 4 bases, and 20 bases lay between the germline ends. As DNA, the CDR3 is TGTGCCAGCGGGGCCGGGGGCACATGGGGAGAGACCCAGTACTTC. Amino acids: CASGAGGTWGETQYF.

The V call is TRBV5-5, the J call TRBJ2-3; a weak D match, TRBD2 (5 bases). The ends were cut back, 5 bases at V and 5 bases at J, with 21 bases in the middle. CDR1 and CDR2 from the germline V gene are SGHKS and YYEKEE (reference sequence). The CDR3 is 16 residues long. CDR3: CASSELGVSAQDTQYF. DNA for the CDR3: TGTGCCAGCAGTGAATTGGGAGTTAGCGCCCAAGATACGCAGTATTTT. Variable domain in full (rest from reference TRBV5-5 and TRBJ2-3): DAGVTQSPTHLIKTRGQQVTLRCSPISGHKSVSWYQQVLGQGPQFIFQYYEKEERGRGNFPDRFSARQFPNYSSELNVNALLLGDSALYLCASSELGVSAQDTQYFGPGTRLTVL.

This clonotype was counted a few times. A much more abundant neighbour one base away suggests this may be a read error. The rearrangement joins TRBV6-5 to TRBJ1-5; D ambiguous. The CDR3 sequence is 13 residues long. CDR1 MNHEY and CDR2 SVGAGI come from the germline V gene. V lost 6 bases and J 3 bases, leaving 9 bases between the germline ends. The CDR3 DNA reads TGTGCCAGCAGCGAAGGCTTCAATCAGCCCCAGCATTTT. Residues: CASSEGFNQPQHF.

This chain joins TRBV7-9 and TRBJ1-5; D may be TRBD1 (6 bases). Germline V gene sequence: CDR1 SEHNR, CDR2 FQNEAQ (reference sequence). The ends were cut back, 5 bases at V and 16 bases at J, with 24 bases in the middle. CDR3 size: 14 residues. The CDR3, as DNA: TGTGCCAGCAGCGAGTCCTGGGACAATCAGCCCCTCCATTTT. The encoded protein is CASSESWDNQPLHF.

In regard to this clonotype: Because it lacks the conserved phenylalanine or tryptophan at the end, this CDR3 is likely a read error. The CDR3 protein is CSATSDLAGDTGELFS. CDR3 coding DNA: TGCAGTGCCACCAGTGATTTAGCGGGAGACACCGGGGAGCTGTTTTCT. The chain uses TRBV20-1 and TRBJ2-2; 9 positions match TRBD2. The CDR3 contains 16 residues. The V and J ends lost 6 bases and 3 bases, in that order; junction bases with no gene match: 11. Germline CDR1 reads DFQATT; CDR2 reads SNEGSKA (reference sequence).

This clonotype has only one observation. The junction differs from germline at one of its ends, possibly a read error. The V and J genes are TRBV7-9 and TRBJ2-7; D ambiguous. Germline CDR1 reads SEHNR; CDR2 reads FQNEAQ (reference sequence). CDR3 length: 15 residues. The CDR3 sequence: CATRRAAEIGYVQYF. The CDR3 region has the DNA TGTGCCACCCGCAGAGCTGCCGAGATCGGGTACGTGCAGTACTTC.

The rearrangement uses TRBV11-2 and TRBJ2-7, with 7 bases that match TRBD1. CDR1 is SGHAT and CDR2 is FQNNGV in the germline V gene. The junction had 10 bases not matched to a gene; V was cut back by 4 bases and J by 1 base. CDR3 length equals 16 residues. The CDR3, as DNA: TGTGCCAGCAGCTGGACCGGGACAGCCCTTTCCTACGAGCAGTACGTC. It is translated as CASSWTGTALSYEQYV.

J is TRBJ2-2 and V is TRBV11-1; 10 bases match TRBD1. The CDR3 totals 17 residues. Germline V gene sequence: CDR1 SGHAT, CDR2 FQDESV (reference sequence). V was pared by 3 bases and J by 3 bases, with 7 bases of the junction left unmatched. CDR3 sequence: CASSFPGTGVDTGELFF. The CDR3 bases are TGTGCCAGCAGCTTCCCCGGGACAGGGGTTGACACCGGGGAGCTGTTTTTT. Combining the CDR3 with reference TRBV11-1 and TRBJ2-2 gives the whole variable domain EAEVAQSPRYKITEKSQAVAFWCDPISGHATLYWYRQILGQGPELLVQFQDESVVDDSQLPKDRFSAERLKGVDSTLKIQPAELGDSAMYLCASSFPGTGVDTGELFFGEGSRLTVL.

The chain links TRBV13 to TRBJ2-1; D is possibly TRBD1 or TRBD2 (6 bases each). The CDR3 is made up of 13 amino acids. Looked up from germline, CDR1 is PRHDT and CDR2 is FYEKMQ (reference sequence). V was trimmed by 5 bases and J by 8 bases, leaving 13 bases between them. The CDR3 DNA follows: TGTGCCAGCAGCCTCCTGGGGGGCGATGAGCAGTTCTTC. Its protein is CASSLLGGDEQFF.

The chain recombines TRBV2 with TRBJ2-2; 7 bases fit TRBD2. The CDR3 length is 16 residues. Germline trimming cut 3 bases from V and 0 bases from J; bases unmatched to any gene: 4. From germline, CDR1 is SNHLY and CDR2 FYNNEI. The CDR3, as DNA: TGTGCCAGCAGTGACCTGGGAGGGCCGAACACCGGGGAGCTGTTTTTT. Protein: CASSDLGGPNTGELFF.

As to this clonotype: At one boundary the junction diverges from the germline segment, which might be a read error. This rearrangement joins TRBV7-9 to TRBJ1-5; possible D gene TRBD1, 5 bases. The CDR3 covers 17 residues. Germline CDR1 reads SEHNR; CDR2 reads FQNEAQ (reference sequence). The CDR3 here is CASSLEGSGGNNEPQHF. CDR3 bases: TGTGCCAGCAGCTTAGAAGGAAGCGGGGGAAACAATGAGCCCCAGCATTTT.

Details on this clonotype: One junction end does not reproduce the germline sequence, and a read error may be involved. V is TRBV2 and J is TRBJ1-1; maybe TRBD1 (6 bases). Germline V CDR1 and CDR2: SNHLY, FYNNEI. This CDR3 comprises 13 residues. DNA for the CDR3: TGTGCCAGCGGCTACGGGGGCACAGCTGCAGCTTATTTT. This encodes CASGYGGTAAAYF.

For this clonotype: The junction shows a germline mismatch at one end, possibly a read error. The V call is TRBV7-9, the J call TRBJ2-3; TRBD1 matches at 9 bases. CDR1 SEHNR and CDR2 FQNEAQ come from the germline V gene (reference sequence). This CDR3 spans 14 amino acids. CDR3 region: CASSCAQGAQETHF. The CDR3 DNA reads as TGTGCCAGCAGCTGCGCACAGGGGGCCCAAGAGACCCATTTT. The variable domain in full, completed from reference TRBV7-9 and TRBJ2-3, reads DTGVSQNPRHKITKRGQNVTFRCDPISEHNRLYWYRQTLGQGPEFLTYFQNEAQLEKSRLLSDRFSAERPKGSFSTLEIQRTEQGDSAMYLCASSCAQGAQETHFGPGTRLTVL.

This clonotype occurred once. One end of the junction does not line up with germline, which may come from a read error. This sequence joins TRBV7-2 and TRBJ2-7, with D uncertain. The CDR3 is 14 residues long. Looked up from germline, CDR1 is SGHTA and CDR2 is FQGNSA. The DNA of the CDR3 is TGTGCCAGCAGCGGCCGAGGCCGAGCCTACGAGGAGTACTTC. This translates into CASSGRGRAYEEYF.

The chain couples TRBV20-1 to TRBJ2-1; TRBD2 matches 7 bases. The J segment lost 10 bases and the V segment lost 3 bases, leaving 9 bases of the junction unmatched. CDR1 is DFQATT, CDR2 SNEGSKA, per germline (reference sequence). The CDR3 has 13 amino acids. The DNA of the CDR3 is TGCAGTGCTAGGGGTGGGACTATTGTAGAGCAGTTCTTC. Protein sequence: CSARGGTIVEQFF.

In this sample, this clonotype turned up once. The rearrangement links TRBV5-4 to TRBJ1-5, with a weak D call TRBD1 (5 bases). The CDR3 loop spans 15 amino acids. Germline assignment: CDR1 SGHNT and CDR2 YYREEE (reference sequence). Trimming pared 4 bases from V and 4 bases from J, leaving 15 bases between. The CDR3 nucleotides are TGTGCCAGCAGCATGGGACGGGCCCGAAATCAGCCCCAGCATTTT. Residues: CASSMGRARNQPQHF.

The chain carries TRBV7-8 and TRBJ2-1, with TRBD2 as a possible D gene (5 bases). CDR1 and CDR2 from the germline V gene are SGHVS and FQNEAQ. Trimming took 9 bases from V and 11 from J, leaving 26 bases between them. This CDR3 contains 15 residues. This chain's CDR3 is CASSIAGGPYTQQFF. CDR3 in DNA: TGTGCCAGTAGTATAGCTGGAGGTCCCTACACTCAGCAGTTCTTC.

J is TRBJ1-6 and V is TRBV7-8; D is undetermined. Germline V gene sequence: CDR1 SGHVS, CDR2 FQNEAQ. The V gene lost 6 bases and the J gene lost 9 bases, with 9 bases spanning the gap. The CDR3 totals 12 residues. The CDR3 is CASSARGSPLHF. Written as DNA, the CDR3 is TGTGCCAGCAGTGCACGCGGTTCACCCCTCCACTTT. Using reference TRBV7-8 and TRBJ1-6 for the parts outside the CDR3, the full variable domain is GAGVSQSPRYKVAKRGQDVALRCDPISGHVSLFWYQQALGQGPEFLTYFQNEAQLDKSGLPSDRFFAERPEGSVSTLKIQRTQQEDSAVYLCASSARGSPLHFGNGTRLTVT.

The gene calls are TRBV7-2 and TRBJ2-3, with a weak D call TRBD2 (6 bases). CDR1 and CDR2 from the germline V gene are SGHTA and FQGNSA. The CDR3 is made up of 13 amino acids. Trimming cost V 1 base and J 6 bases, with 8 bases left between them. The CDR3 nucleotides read TGTGCCAGCAGCTTAGAGCGGGTGGATACGCAGTATTTT. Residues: CASSLERVDTQYF. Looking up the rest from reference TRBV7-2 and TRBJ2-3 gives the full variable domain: GAGVSQSPSNKVTEKGKDVELRCDPISGHTALYWYRQSLGQGLEFLIYFQGNSAPDKSGLPSDRFSAERTGGSVSTLTIQRTQQEDSAVYLCASSLERVDTQYFGPGTRLTVL.

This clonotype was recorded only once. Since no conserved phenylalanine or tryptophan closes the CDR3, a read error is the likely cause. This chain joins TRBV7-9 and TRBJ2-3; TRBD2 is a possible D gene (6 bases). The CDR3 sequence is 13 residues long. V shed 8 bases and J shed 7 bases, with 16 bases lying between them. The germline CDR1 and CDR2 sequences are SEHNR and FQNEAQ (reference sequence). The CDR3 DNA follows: TGTGCCAGCGGCCAACGGGGGACCTATACGCAGTATCAT. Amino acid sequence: CASGQRGTYTQYH.

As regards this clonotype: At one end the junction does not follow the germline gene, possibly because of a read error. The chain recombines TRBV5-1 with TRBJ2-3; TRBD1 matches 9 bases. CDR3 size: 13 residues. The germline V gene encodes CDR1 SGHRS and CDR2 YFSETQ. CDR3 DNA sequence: TGTGCCAGCAGCCTCGGACAGGGGATAAGGCAGTATTTT. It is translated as CASSLGQGIRQYF.